What follows is one T cell receptor beta chain and its context. This clone has only a few counts. This clone's antigen is unknown. Nothing much larger sits one base from this clone, and base qualities are not available. The CDR3 has 14 amino acids, counting the end cysteine and phenylalanine. Just the 42-base CDR3 DNA is kept, in frame starting at base 1. V is reduced by 5 bases and J by 2 bases, leaving a spacing of 12 bases between them. CDR1 SGHTA and CDR2 FQGNSA are derived from the germline V gene. The record originates from a study of blood T cell repertoires in COVID-19 (TCRdb year 2020). Context from the whole study: For ImmuneRACE Cohort 3, a participant was defined as recovered based on two consecutive negative NP/OP PCR tests, clearance by a healthcare professional, or resolution of symptoms. Samples from collaborators originated in the United States, Italy and Spain and spanned both the acute and convalescent phases of COVID-19. The material from the prospective study consisted of cDNA or gDNA derived from T cells, B-cell-depleted T cells, or PBMCs. The dataset comprised deeply sampled blood TCRbeta repertoires from subjects exposed to, actively infected with, or recovered from COVID-19. The repertoires were made available in a free public database intended to serve as a resource for research on the immune response to SARS-CoV-2. Samples were obtained from the ongoing ImmuneRACE study (first 160 participants) and from 1,000 to 1,500 subjects provided by 6 global collaborators. Nearly every sample came with metadata listing a de-identified subject ID, COVID-19 status, age in years and sex. Where available, HLA class I and class II types were obtained from metadata supplied by the sample provider rather than from assay-based typing.

Study-wide conclusions, independent of this receptor: How much clinical and demographic metadata was included differed by source and by participant, and the metadata was provided uncurated.

TCRbeta CDR3 regions were amplified from genomic DNA using the immunoSEQ Assay, a bias-controlled multiplex PCR. As for how the authors treated the data: The number of nucleated cells in each sample was estimated by amplification of reference gene primers within the assay. Sequence reads were collapsed and filtered to measure the absolute abundance of every unique TCRbeta CDR3 rearrangement. For each sample, productive Simpson clonality was calculated as the square root of Simpson's diversity index across productive rearrangements. TCRdb carries this immuneACCESS record with in-frame sequences only. Its versions omit some clonotypes, under half of them owing to an unresolved V gene in the studies checked, with the rest unexplained. V, J and clone size are those of that table, while D and trimming were read from the DNA. This sample gives over 130,000 clones in total; about 87% of them show up just once. Jointly, the top ten make up roughly 3.8% of the sample.

Enrolling through a virtual design, the prospective study's participants ranged in age from roughly 18 to 90 years and lived across some 23 United States geographic areas. In the prospective study, participants were assigned to cohorts based on the clinical history participants reported in a screening survey and a study questionnaire. In the prospective study, mobile phlebotomists collected whole blood, serum and a nasopharyngeal or oropharyngeal swab from each participant. Over a 2-month period, participants in the prospective study had the option of providing additional blood draws and questionnaires. Prospective study blood samples were shipped either frozen or at room temperature before DNA extraction.

The receptor's source is a man in his forties or fifties in a cohort exposed to, infected with or recovered from COVID-19 (not recorded which). The sample taken for sequencing was PBMCs or T cells enriched from blood (not recorded which). This chain joins TRBV7-2 to TRBJ1-2; TRBD1 is a weak D gene call, 6 bases matching. The CDR3 amino acid sequence is: CASSPRTENYGYTF. The bases are TGTGCCAGCAGCCCCCGGACAGAAAACTATGGCTACACCTTC.